These 32 T cell receptor beta chains were sequenced from one sample in a study of cytotoxic CD8 clonotypes in ibrutinib-treated CLL. The protocol was immunoSEQ multiplex PCR, while the TCRdb copy is restricted to in-frame clones and leaves out a portion. The repertoire holds 15,000 to 20,000 clones, with around 81% as singletons. The material was PBMCs, obtained before ibrutinib treatment. The receptors originated from a human donor with chronic lymphocytic leukemia.

This chain links TRBV5-4 with TRBJ2-5; a weak D match, TRBD2 (6 bases). Per the germline V gene, CDR1 is SGHNT and CDR2 is YYREEE (reference sequence). Trimming cost V 5 bases and J 2 bases, with 16 bases left between them. CDR3 length equals 15 residues. The CDR3 protein is CASSTGDLRQETQYF. The CDR3 nucleotides are TGTGCCAGCAGTACCGGGGACTTAAGGCAAGAGACCCAGTACTTC.

V gene TRBV7-8 combines with J gene TRBJ2-1, with 11 bases that match TRBD2. The CDR3 is 18 amino acids. Trimming took 4 bases from V and 0 from J; bases not matched to a gene: 8. CDR1 and CDR2 (germline): SGHVS, FQNEAQ. For the CDR3, the DNA is TGTGCCAGCAGCTCTCCGGGACTAGCGGACAGCTCCTACAATGAGCAGTTCTTC. The encoded protein is CASSSPGLADSSYNEQFF.

This clone was seen a few times. V gene TRBV6-4 combines with J gene TRBJ2-7; the D gene is possibly TRBD2 (6 bases). The CDR3 runs to 13 residues. Looked up from germline, CDR1 is MRHNA and CDR2 is SNTAGT. The V gene lost 3 bases and the J gene lost 6 bases, with 12 bases spanning the gap. CDR3 in DNA: TGTGCCAGCAGTGAGGTGGGGGGAGCCGAGCAGTACTTC. Protein sequence: CASSEVGGAEQYF.

This clone was detected only a few times. This sequence joins TRBV7-3 and TRBJ1-1; no definite D call. Per germline, CDR1 SGHTA and CDR2 FQGTGA. The ends were cut back, 4 bases at V and 2 bases at J, with 8 bases in the middle. The CDR3 extends over 13 amino acids. Here the CDR3 DNA reads TGTGCCAGCAGCTGGGATGTCAACACTGAAGCTTTCTTT. It specifies CASSWDVNTEAFF.

This clone has only a few counts. The rearrangement links TRBV18 to TRBJ1-4; D gene unclear. Per germline, CDR1 KGHSH and CDR2 LQKENI. The CDR3 is made up of 15 amino acids. V lost 3 bases and J 7 bases, leaving 15 bases between the germline ends. The CDR3 protein is CASSPAVGHSEKLFF. In DNA, the CDR3 is TGTGCCAGCTCACCGGCGGTTGGGCACTCTGAAAAACTGTTTTTT.

This clone appeared a single time. The chain employs TRBV19 and TRBJ2-1; the match to TRBD2 covers 9 bases. The CDR3 runs to 14 residues. CDR1 and CDR2 from the germline V gene are LNHDA and SQIVND (reference sequence). V gave up 5 bases and J gave up 9 bases; unmatched junction bases: 8. CDR3 nucleotides: TGTGCCAGTAGTTCGGCGGGAGGGCTCGGTGAGCAGTTCTTC. This sequence encodes CASSSAGGLGEQFF.

V is TRBV30 and J is TRBJ2-7, with TRBD2 identical over 9 bases. Losses at the gene ends were 2 bases for V and 3 bases for J; bases not matched to a gene: 8. This CDR3 is 15 amino acids long. The germline V gene has CDR1 GTSNPN and CDR2 SVGIG (reference sequence). The CDR3 DNA follows: TGTGCCTGGAGTTGGGGGGCTAGCGGGATCTACGAGCAGTACTTC. As protein: CAWSWGASGIYEQYF.

The rearrangement joins TRBV5-4 to TRBJ2-2; 7 nucleotides agree with TRBD2. Germline trimming cut 4 bases from V and 0 bases from J; bases unmatched to any gene: 6. There are 16 residues in the CDR3. Per the germline V gene, CDR1 is SGHNT and CDR2 is YYREEE (reference sequence). The CDR3 region has the DNA TGTGCCAGCAGCCCCGAGGGAGGGCCGAACACCGGGGAGCTGTTTTTT. Amino acid sequence: CASSPEGGPNTGELFF.

The chain carries TRBV11-2 and TRBJ1-2; D may be TRBD1 (5 bases). Germline CDR1 SGHAT, CDR2 FQNNGV. V was trimmed by 1 base and J by 4 bases, leaving 10 bases between them. This CDR3 region has 14 residues. CDR3 nucleotides: TGTGCCAGCAGCTTAGGTGGGGCGAGCTATGGCTACACCTTC. It is translated as CASSLGGASYGYTF. The full variable domain, its missing parts supplied by reference TRBV11-2 and TRBJ1-2, is EAGVAQSPRYKIIEKRQSVAFWCNPISGHATLYWYQQILGQGPKLLIQFQNNGVVDDSQLPKDRFSAERLKGVDSTLKIQPAKLEDSAVYLCASSLGGASYGYTFGSGTRLTVV.

The chain is built from TRBV11-2 and TRBJ1-5; the D is unclear. Germline loops: CDR1 SGHAT, CDR2 FQNNGV. V was clipped by 1 base and J by 1 base, with 8 bases between them. This CDR3 is built from 15 residues. DNA of the CDR3: TGTGCCAGCAGCTTAGCGGGAGACAGCAATCAGCCCCAGCATTTT. This translates into CASSLAGDSNQPQHF.

The chain couples TRBV2 to TRBJ1-3; D may be TRBD1 (5 bases). V was shortened by 7 bases and J by 1 base, with 23 bases between the two germline ends. The CDR3 has 18 residues. CDR1 and CDR2 from the germline V gene are SNHLY and FYNNEI. The CDR3: CASTDSISGVRSGNTIYF. CDR3 coding DNA: TGTGCCAGCACTGACTCGATTTCGGGGGTTCGGTCTGGAAACACCATATATTTT.

This sequence joins TRBV5-1 and TRBJ2-7, with D possibly matching TRBD1 (5 bases). The CDR3 covers 16 residues. Trimming pared 4 bases from V and 0 bases from J, leaving 17 bases between. Per the germline V gene, CDR1 is SGHRS and CDR2 is YFSETQ. This CDR3 is CASSTASIGHSYEQYF. DNA of the CDR3: TGCGCCAGCAGCACCGCCTCCATCGGACACTCCTACGAGCAGTACTTC.

This clone was counted once. This rearrangement joins TRBV5-1 to TRBJ1-2; D is unresolved. Trimming took 0 bases from V and 6 from J, leaving 12 bases between them. The CDR3 consists of 14 residues. Germline values: CDR1 SGHRS, CDR2 YFSETQ. The chain's CDR3 is CASSLGSWTDGYTF. The CDR3 DNA follows: TGCGCCAGCAGCTTGGGCAGCTGGACGGATGGCTACACCTTC.

This chain connects TRBV6-6 to TRBJ2-7; 7 bases align to TRBD1. Germline values: CDR1 MNHNY, CDR2 SVGAGI (reference sequence). There are 13 residues in the CDR3. V shed 8 bases, J shed 6 bases, and the junction held 10 bases outside the gene matches. In DNA form, the CDR3 reads TGTGCCAGCGGGCAAACAGGGGACCGCGAGCAGTACTTC. Translation: CASGQTGDREQYF.

V and J are TRBV30 and TRBJ2-1, with TRBD2 identical over 13 bases. Germline CDR1 and CDR2: GTSNPN and SVGIG (reference sequence). The CDR3 totals 17 residues. V gave up 4 bases and J gave up 1 base; unmatched junction bases: 7. The CDR3 bases are TGTGCCTGGACGACCGGGACTAGCGGGACGTCCTACAATGAGCAGTTCTTC. Protein: CAWTTGTSGTSYNEQFF.

The genes are TRBV5-1 and TRBJ2-7; 8 bases are a match to TRBD1. Germline loops: CDR1 SGHRS, CDR2 YFSETQ. CDR3 length: 15 residues. The J segment lost 2 bases and the V segment lost 0 bases, leaving 4 bases of the junction unmatched. The DNA of the CDR3 is TGCGCCAGCAGCTTGGGTGGGACAGGTACCTACGAGCAGTACTTC. This codes for CASSLGGTGTYEQYF.

This clone was counted only a few times. The chain uses TRBV7-9 and TRBJ1-1; TRBD1 might be the D (6 bases). Germline CDR1 is SEHNR and CDR2 is FQNEAQ (reference sequence). V lost 4 bases and J lost 8, with 11 bases in between. CDR3 length: 12 amino acids. In DNA form, the CDR3 reads TGTGCCAGCAGCTCCGGACAGAGAGAAGCTTTCTTT. It translates to CASSSGQREAFF.

This clone was observed a handful of times. This sequence joins TRBV10-1 and TRBJ2-2; unclear D gene. This CDR3 has 12 residues. CDR1 WNHNN and CDR2 SYGVQD come from the germline V gene (reference sequence). With 5 bases removed from V and 6 bases from J, the gap between germline ends came to 7 bases. CDR3 DNA sequence: TGCGCCAGCAGTCCCCATGCCGGGGAGCTGTTTTTT. Translated, it gives CASSPHAGELFF.

The gene calls are TRBV2 and TRBJ2-7, with a tentative D call TRBD1 (5 bases). Germline CDR1 and CDR2: SNHLY and FYNNEI. The V end was cut by 2 bases, the J end by 5 bases, with 13 bases between. This CDR3 has 14 amino acids. The CDR3 loop reads CASSENVRGDEQYF. CDR3 in DNA: TGTGCCAGCAGTGAAAATGTTAGGGGCGACGAGCAGTACTTC.

This clone appeared a few times. The V call is TRBV7-2, the J call TRBJ2-1; D ambiguous. The CDR3 contains 12 residues. V was clipped by 4 bases and J by 9 bases, with 10 bases between them. From germline, CDR1 is SGHTA and CDR2 FQGNSA. Written as DNA, the CDR3 is TGTGCCAGCAGCTATCGGTTCGGTGAGCAGTTCTTC. Its protein product is CASSYRFGEQFF.

The table lists this clone with a few counts. The V and J genes are TRBV5-5 and TRBJ1-5, with a tentative D call TRBD1 (6 bases). CDR1 is SGHKS and CDR2 is YYEKEE in the germline V gene (reference sequence). The germline V and J ends were trimmed by 4 bases and 4 bases, with 12 bases remaining between them. This CDR3 spans 14 amino acids. As DNA, the CDR3 is TGTGCCAGCAGCGCCGGACAGTTTAATCAGCCCCAGCATTTT. Protein product: CASSAGQFNQPQHF.

J is TRBJ2-1 and V is TRBV11-3; D is unclear. This CDR3 has 13 residues. The V end was cut by 6 bases, the J end by 5 bases, with 11 bases between. The V gene's germline CDR1 is SGHNT and CDR2 YENEEA. CDR3 sequence: CASRLRGDNEQFF. DNA for the CDR3: TGTGCCAGCAGGCTCCGTGGAGACAATGAGCAGTTCTTC. Filled out from reference TRBV11-3 and TRBJ2-1, the complete variable domain reads EAGVVQSPRYKIIEKKQPVAFWCNPISGHNTLYWYLQNLGQGPELLIRYENEEAVDDSQLPKDRFSAERLKGVDSTLKIQPAELGDSAVYLCASRLRGDNEQFFGPGTRLTVL.

The chain has TRBV28 and TRBJ1-2; D unclear. Germline assignment: CDR1 MDHEN and CDR2 SYDVKM. The V end was cut by 5 bases, the J end by 5 bases, with 3 bases between. This CDR3 comprises 10 residues. For the CDR3, the DNA is TGTGCCAGCAGTCGATATGGCTACACCTTC. Protein: CASSRYGYTF.

V gene TRBV7-9 combines with J gene TRBJ2-5; D gene ambiguous. The germline V gene encodes CDR1 SEHNR and CDR2 FQNEAQ (reference sequence). The CDR3 spans 14 residues. V lost 1 base and J 4 bases, leaving 10 bases between the germline ends. CDR3 residues: CASSLGSNTETQYF. For the CDR3, the DNA is TGTGCCAGCAGCTTAGGTTCTAATACAGAGACCCAGTACTTC.

V usage is TRBV28 and J usage is TRBJ1-5; 7 bases match TRBD1. The CDR3 totals 15 residues. Trimming at V came to 6 bases and at J to 2 bases, leaving 7 bases not matched to a gene. The germline CDR1 and CDR2 sequences are MDHEN and SYDVKM. The CDR3 spells CASRRAGGGNQPQHF. DNA for the CDR3: TGTGCCAGCAGAAGGGCAGGGGGGGGCAATCAGCCCCAGCATTTT.

DNA of the CDR3: TGTGCCAGCAGCCACAATAACGCCGGGACAGGGAACACTGAAGCTTTCTTT. This translates into CASSHNNAGTGNTEAFF. The chain uses TRBV27 and TRBJ1-1; 8 positions agree with TRBD1. The V segment lost 6 bases and the J segment 1 base; nucleotides outside the gene matches: 13. Germline assignment: CDR1 MNHEY and CDR2 SMNVEV (reference sequence). CDR3 size: 17 residues.

This clone has a handful of counts. The chain has TRBV5-4 and TRBJ1-2; D not resolved. V shed 3 bases and J shed 0 bases, with 12 bases lying between them. CDR3 length equals 15 residues. Germline V gene lookup returns CDR1 SGHNT and CDR2 YYREEE (reference sequence). The chain's CDR3 is CASSYMHRANYGYTF. The CDR3 nucleotides read TGTGCCAGCAGCTACATGCACAGAGCTAACTATGGCTACACCTTC.

This chain joins TRBV28 and TRBJ2-7; TRBD1 or TRBD2 may be the D gene (7 bases each). There are 18 residues in the CDR3. Trimming cost V 4 bases and J 6 bases, with 28 bases left between them. Germline V gene lookup returns CDR1 MDHEN and CDR2 SYDVKM. The CDR3 DNA sequence: TGTGCCAGCAGTTCCCCATATCAATCGACAGGGAGGGATGGCGAGCAGTACTTC. Protein sequence: CASSSPYQSTGRDGEQYF.

This clone is judged medium-sized. The chain has TRBV2 and TRBJ2-7; 14 nucleotides agree with TRBD2. Germline trimming cut 6 bases from V and 5 bases from J; bases unmatched to any gene: 12. This CDR3 has 17 amino acids. The germline V gene has CDR1 SNHLY and CDR2 FYNNEI. The CDR3 is CASRTYTGTSGRNEQYF. CDR3 nucleotide sequence: TGTGCCAGCAGGACCTACACTGGGACTAGCGGGAGAAACGAGCAGTACTTC.

The V call is TRBV28, the J call TRBJ2-4; D is perhaps TRBD2 (5 bases). The CDR3 has 14 amino acids. Germline V gene lookup returns CDR1 MDHEN and CDR2 SYDVKM. Trimming pared 3 bases from V and 8 bases from J, leaving 14 bases between. CDR3 loop: CASSLALEGDIQYF. The DNA for the CDR3 is TGTGCCAGCAGTTTGGCCCTCGAGGGAGACATTCAGTACTTC.

In its sample, this clone was seen once. The chain is built from TRBV6-5 and TRBJ2-3; 8 positions agree with TRBD1. CDR1 is MNHEY and CDR2 is SVGAGI in the germline V gene. J was trimmed by 1 base and V by 6 bases; bases with no gene match: 3. The CDR3 length is 14 residues. The CDR3: CASRTDRGTDTQYF. The CDR3 bases are TGTGCCAGCAGGACGGACAGGGGCACAGATACGCAGTATTTT.

This clone was counted between two and nine times. V usage is TRBV10-3 and J usage is TRBJ2-3; 12 nucleotides match TRBD2. The V segment lost 10 bases and the J segment 5 bases; nucleotides outside the gene matches: 13. The length of the CDR3 is 16 residues. The germline V gene encodes CDR1 ENHRY and CDR2 SYGVKD. The CDR3 DNA reads as TGTGCCACCCTGGGGGCTAGCGGGAGGGGGAGAGATACGCAGTATTTT. Its protein is CATLGASGRGRDTQYF.